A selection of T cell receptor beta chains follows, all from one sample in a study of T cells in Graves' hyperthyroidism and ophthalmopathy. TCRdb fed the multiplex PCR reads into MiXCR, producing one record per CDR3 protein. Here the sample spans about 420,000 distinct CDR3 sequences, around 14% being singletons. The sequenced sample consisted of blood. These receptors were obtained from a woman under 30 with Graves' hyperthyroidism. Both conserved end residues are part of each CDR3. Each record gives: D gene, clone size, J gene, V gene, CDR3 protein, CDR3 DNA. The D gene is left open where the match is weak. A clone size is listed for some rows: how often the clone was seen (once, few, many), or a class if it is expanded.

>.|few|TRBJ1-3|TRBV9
CASSVEVGSVGNTIYF
TGTGCCAGCAGCGTAGAGGTGGGGAGCGTCGGAAACACCATATATTTT
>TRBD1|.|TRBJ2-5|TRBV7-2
CASSLDGTGQETQYF
TGTGCCAGCAGCTTAGATGGGACAGGCCAAGAGACCCAGTACTTC
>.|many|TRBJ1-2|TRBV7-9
CASSLKVYGYTF
TGTGCCAGCAGCTTAAAAGTCTATGGCTACACCTTC
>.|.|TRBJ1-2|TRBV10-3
CAISEGRGLGYTF
TGTGCCATCAGTGAAGGCAGGGGATTGGGGTACACCTTC
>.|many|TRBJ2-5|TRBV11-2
CASSTGFQETQYF
TGTGCCAGCAGCACAGGGTTCCAGGAGACCCAGTACTTC
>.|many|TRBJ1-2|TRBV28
CASSTGPSYGYTF
TGTGCCAGCAGTACGGGACCGAGCTATGGCTACACCTTC
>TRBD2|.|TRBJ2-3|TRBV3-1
CASSPRLASTDTQYF
TGTGCCAGCAGCCCCCGACTAGCTAGCACAGATACGCAGTATTTT
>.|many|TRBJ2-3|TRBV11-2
CASSLVGPSFPADTQYF
TGTGCCAGCAGCTTAGTCGGCCCGTCATTCCCCGCAGATACGCAGTATTTT
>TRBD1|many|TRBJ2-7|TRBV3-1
CASSQGTGGVKYEQYF
TGTGCCAGCAGCCAAGGGACAGGGGGAGTCAAATACGAGCAGTACTTC
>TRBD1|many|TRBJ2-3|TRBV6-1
CASKDRGSTDTQYF
TGTGCCAGCAAAGACAGGGGTAGCACAGATACGCAGTATTTT
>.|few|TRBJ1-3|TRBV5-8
CASSLVRTFYGNTIYF
TGTGCCAGCAGCTTGGTCAGGACATTCTATGGAAACACCATATATTTT
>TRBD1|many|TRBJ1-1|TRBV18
CASSPLQGTMNTEAFF
TGTGCCAGCTCACCCTTACAGGGGACCATGAACACTGAAGCTTTCTTT
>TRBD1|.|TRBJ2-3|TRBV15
CATSRGQGGGDTQYF
TGTGCCACCAGCAGAGGACAGGGGGGCGGAGATACGCAGTATTTT
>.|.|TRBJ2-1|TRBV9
CASSPGLAFSYNEQFF
TGTGCCAGCAGCCCCGGGCTAGCGTTCTCCTACAATGAGCAGTTCTTC
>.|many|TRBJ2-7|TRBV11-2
CASSLARFGDHYEQYF
TGTGCCAGCAGCTTAGCAAGGTTCGGGGACCACTACGAGCAGTACTTC
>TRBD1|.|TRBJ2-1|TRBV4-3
CASSQGGTGYNEQFF
TGCGCCAGCAGCCAAGGAGGGACAGGGTACAATGAGCAGTTCTTC
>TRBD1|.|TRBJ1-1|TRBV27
CASSSIRQGGGAFF
TGTGCCAGCAGTTCCATCCGACAGGGAGGGGGAGCTTTCTTT
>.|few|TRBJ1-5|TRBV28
CASRPQGLPQPQHF
TGTGCCAGCAGGCCACAGGGTCTCCCGCAGCCCCAGCATTTT
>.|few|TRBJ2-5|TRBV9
CASSVEGRAGTQYF
TGTGCCAGCAGCGTAGAAGGACGGGCGGGGACCCAGTACTTC
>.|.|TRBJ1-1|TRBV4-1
CASSQAFETKASF
TGCGCCAGCAGCCAAGCGTTTGAGACGAAAGCTTCTTTT
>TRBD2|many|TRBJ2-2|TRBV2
CASSEIGGGNGELFF
TGTGCCAGCAGTGAGATCGGGGGAGGGAACGGGGAGCTGTTTTTT
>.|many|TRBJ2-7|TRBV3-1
CASSRGRVEQYF
TGTGCCAGCAGCCGGGGAAGGGTCGAGCAGTACTTC
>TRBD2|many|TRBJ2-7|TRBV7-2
CASSLASGGNPYEQYF
TGTGCCAGCAGCTTAGCTTCGGGGGGGAACCCCTACGAGCAGTACTTC
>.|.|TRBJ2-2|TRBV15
CATSTSYTGELFF
TGTGCCACCAGCACGTCTTACACCGGGGAGCTGTTTTTT
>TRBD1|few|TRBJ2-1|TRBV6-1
CASSRDRDSYNEQFF
TGTGCCAGCAGTAGGGACAGGGACTCCTACAATGAGCAGTTCTTC
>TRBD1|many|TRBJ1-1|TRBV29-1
CSVEKGRGYTEAFF
TGCAGCGTTGAAAAGGGCAGGGGGTACACTGAAGCTTTCTTT
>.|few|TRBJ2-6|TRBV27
CASNSQGSGANVLTF
TGTGCCAGCAATTCCCAGGGATCTGGGGCCAACGTCCTGACTTTC
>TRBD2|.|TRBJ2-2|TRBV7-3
CASSLMASGNQQLTGELFF
TGTGCCAGCAGCTTAATGGCTAGCGGGAACCAACAACTTACCGGGGAGCTGTTTTTT
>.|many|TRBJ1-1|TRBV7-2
CASSLSALGAFF
TGTGCCAGCAGCTTAAGCGCCCTGGGAGCTTTCTTT
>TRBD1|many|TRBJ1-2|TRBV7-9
CASSSRQGYGYTF
TGTGCCAGCAGCTCCCGACAGGGATATGGCTACACCTTC
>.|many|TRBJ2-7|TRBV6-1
CASSANRATGEQYF
TGTGCCAGCAGCGCAAACAGGGCCACGGGCGAGCAGTACTTC
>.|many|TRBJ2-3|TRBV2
CASSVRGTDTQYF
TGTGCCAGCAGTGTGAGGGGAACAGATACGCAGTATTTT
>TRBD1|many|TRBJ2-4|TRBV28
CASSPLDRGRNIQYF
TGTGCCAGCAGTCCATTGGACAGGGGGAGAAACATTCAGTACTTC
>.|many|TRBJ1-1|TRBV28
CASSLVRDWIGEAFF
TGTGCCAGCAGTTTAGTCCGGGACTGGATAGGTGAAGCTTTCTTT
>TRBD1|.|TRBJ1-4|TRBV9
CASSKTGGEEKLFF
TGTGCCAGCAGCAAGACAGGGGGCGAGGAAAAACTGTTTTTT
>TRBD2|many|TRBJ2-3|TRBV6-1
CASSEGASGTDTQYF
TGTGCCAGCAGTGAAGGGGCTAGCGGTACAGATACGCAGTATTTT
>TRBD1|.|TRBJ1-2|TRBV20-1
CTPRGGTGSSNYGYTF
TGCACTCCTAGAGGGGGGACAGGAAGCTCTAACTATGGCTACACCTTC
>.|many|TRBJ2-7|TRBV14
CASSRFLTSSSYEQYF
TGTGCCAGCAGCCGCTTCCTGACCTCCAGCTCCTACGAGCAGTACTTC
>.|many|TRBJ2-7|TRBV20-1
CSAVSASYEQYF
TGCAGTGCTGTCAGCGCATCCTACGAGCAGTACTTC
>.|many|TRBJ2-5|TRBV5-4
CASSYRDTKETQYF
TGTGCCAGCAGCTACCGGGACACAAAAGAGACCCAGTACTTC
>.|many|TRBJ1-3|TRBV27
CASTTRAGGNTIYF
TGTGCCAGCACCACTAGGGCAGGGGGAAACACCATATATTTT
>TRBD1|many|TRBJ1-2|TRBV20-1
CSASTGADFYGYTF
TGCAGTGCTAGTACAGGGGCAGATTTCTATGGCTACACCTTC
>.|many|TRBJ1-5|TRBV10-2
CASSESNGRNQPQHF
TGCGCCAGCAGTGAGTCGAATGGGAGAAATCAGCCCCAGCATTTT
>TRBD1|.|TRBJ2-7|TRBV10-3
CAIRPGQISYEQYF
TGTGCCATCAGACCGGGACAGATTTCCTACGAGCAGTACTTC
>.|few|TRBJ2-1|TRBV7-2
CASSLAWGGPKDEQFF
TGTGCCAGCAGCTTAGCGTGGGGGGGCCCCAAGGATGAGCAGTTCTTC
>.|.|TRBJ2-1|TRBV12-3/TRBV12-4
CASSLVGGSNNEQFF
TGTGCCAGCAGTTTAGTGGGGGGAAGCAACAATGAGCAGTTCTTC
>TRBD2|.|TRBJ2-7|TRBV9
CASSRGTSGRGRWYEQYF
TGTGCCAGCAGCAGGGGGACTAGCGGGAGAGGAAGATGGTACGAGCAGTACTTC
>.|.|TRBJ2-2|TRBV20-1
CSAREHGTLNTGELFF
TGCAGTGCTAGAGAGCATGGGACTCTGAACACCGGGGAGCTGTTTTTT
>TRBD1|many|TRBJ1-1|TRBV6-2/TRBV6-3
CASSSERGGRYTEAFF
TGTGCCAGCAGTTCCGAAAGAGGGGGCCGGTACACTGAAGCTTTCTTT
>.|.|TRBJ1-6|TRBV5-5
CASSHGRGSPLHF
TGTGCCAGCAGCCACGGCAGGGGATCACCCCTCCACTTT
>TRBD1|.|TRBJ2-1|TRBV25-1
CASRGTGRQFF
TGTGCCAGCAGAGGGACAGGTAGGCAGTTCTTC
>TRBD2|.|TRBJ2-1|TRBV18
CASSPISGEGRNEQFF
TGTGCCAGCTCACCAATAAGCGGGGAGGGTAGAAATGAGCAGTTCTTC
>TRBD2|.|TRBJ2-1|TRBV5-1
CASSPTTGTPTSGKEFF
TGCGCCAGCAGCCCAACGACCGGGACCCCGACTAGCGGGAAGGAGTTCTTC
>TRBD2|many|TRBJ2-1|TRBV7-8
CASSRPGGSGGGHNEQFF
TGTGCCAGCAGCCGTCCCGGAGGTAGCGGGGGTGGACACAATGAGCAGTTCTTC
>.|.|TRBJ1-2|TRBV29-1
CSVVQGGYGYTF
TGCAGCGTTGTTCAGGGAGGGTATGGCTACACCTTC
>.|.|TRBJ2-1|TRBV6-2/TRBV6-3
CASRTTYNEQFF
TGTGCCAGCCGAACTACGTACAATGAGCAGTTCTTC
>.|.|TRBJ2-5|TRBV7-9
CASSLVPRVQETQYF
TGTGCCAGCAGCTTAGTCCCCAGGGTCCAAGAGACCCAGTACTTC
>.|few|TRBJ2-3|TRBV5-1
CATKPGSDTDTQYF
TGCGCCACCAAGCCGGGATCTGACACAGATACGCAGTATTTT
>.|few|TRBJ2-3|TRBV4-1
CASSQVARELGLTDTQYF
TGCGCCAGCAGCCAGGTTGCTAGGGAGTTAGGTCTCACAGATACGCAGTATTTT